Sequencing of this T cell receptor (beta chain) was carried out in a study of blood T cell repertoires in COVID-19. Study in general: Material from acute and convalescent COVID-19 was sourced from the United States, Italy and Spain. From T cells, B-cell-depleted T cells, or PBMCs came the material, which was cDNA or gDNA.

The CDR3 extends over 19 amino acids. Unmatched junction bases numbered 9, after V lost 2 bases and J lost 0 bases. CDR1 LNHDA and CDR2 SQIVND come from the germline V gene (reference sequence). This clone was picked up one time. Source study methods: Estimation of nucleated cell counts was performed using reference gene primer amplification. Sequenced by immunoSEQ multiplex PCR; TCRdb stores in-frame clones only, minus some. The DNA gave D and trimming, while V, J and clone size come from that table. The data hold 200,000 to 250,000 clones, with about 86% observed a single time. The source material was peripheral blood. V usage is TRBV19 and J usage is TRBJ1-5, with 11 bases fitting TRBD1. This sequence was found in a woman aged 55-69 years with acute or convalescent COVID-19. CDR3 in amino acids: CASSIRGQGAIYSNQPQHF. CDR3 DNA: TGTGCCAGTAGTATACGAGGACAGGGGGCAATTTATAGCAATCAGCCCCAGCATTTT.